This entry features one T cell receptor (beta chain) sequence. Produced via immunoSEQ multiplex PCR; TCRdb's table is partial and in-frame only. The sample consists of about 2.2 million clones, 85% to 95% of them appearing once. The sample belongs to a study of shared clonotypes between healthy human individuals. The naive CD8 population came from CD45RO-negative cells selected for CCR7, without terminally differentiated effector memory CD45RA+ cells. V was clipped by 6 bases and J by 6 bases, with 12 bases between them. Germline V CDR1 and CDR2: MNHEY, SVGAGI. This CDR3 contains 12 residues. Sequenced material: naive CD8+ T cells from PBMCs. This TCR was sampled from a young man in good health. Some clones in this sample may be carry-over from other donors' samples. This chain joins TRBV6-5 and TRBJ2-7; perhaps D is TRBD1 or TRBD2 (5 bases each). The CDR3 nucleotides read TGTGCCAGCAGCGGGGACCGGGGCGAGCAGTACTTC. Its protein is CASSGDRGEQYF.